One sample yielded the 29 T cell receptor beta chains listed below, sequenced in a study of blood T cell repertoires in COVID-19. Profiled with immunoSEQ multiplex PCR; TCRdb holds only in-frame clones, not every one. The table includes approximately 530,000 clones, less than 90% detected once. Sequences were obtained from peripheral blood. The receptors shown here come from a woman aged 50 to 60 with COVID-19, enrolled during active disease.

The chain carries TRBV5-5 and TRBJ2-1, with a possible D match to TRBD2 (6 bases). Trimming left V 0 bases short and J 6 bases short, with 13 bases between. Germline V lookup: CDR1 SGHKS, CDR2 YYEKEE (reference sequence). The CDR3 runs 15 residues. The CDR3 DNA follows: TGTGCCAGCAGCTTGGACCGGGGGATCTTCAATGAGCAGTTCTTC. Its protein is CASSLDRGIFNEQFF.

V gene TRBV7-3 combines with J gene TRBJ2-3, with D maybe TRBD2 (5 bases). Trimming cost V 3 bases and J 0 bases, with 7 bases left between them. Germline V gives CDR1 SGHTA, CDR2 FQGTGA. The CDR3 is made up of 14 amino acids. The CDR3 spells CASSLDSSTDTQYF. In nucleotides, the CDR3 is TGTGCCAGCAGCTTGGACTCCAGCACAGATACGCAGTATTTT.

The genes are TRBV3-1 (or the pseudogene TRBV3-2) and TRBJ1-5; no clear D gene. Trimming took off 4 bases at V and 4 bases at J, with 8 bases between the two ends. CDR1 is LGHDT, CDR2 YNNKEL, per germline (reference sequence). This CDR3 comprises 13 residues. This CDR3 is CASSPATNQPQHF. The CDR3 region has the DNA TGTGCCAGCAGCCCCGCAACAAATCAGCCCCAGCATTTT.

This chain links TRBV29-1 with TRBJ2-1; a possible D gene is TRBD1 (6 bases). Germline-derived CDR1 and CDR2 are SQVTM and ANQGSEA. The CDR3 contains 12 residues. Trimming stripped 7 bases from V and 8 bases from J, with 15 bases between. CDR3 sequence reads: CSASPRGDEQFF. The DNA of the CDR3 is TGCAGCGCCAGCCCCAGGGGCGATGAGCAGTTCTTC.

The J gene is TRBJ2-7, the V gene TRBV7-6, with TRBD1 matching over 7 bases. V shed 5 bases and J 4 bases; nucleotides not matched to a gene: 11. Germline V CDR1 and CDR2: SGHVS, FNYEAQ. The CDR3 is 15 residues long. The DNA of the CDR3 is TGTGCCAGCAGCACCAGGCCGGGACAGCCTTACGAGCAGTACTTC. Protein sequence: CASSTRPGQPYEQYF.

The rearrangement uses TRBV6-5 and TRBJ1-2, with 9 bases that match TRBD1. The CDR3 extends over 14 amino acids. From germline, CDR1 is MNHEY and CDR2 SVGAGI. V lost 6 bases and J lost 4; bases outside the gene matches: 6. The CDR3, as DNA: TGTGCCAGCAGGCCGGGACAGGGCCTCTATGGCTACACCTTC. It encodes CASRPGQGLYGYTF.

The J gene is TRBJ2-2, the V gene TRBV24-1; TRBD1 might be the D (5 bases). Germline lookup yields CDR1 KGHDR and CDR2 SFDVKD. There are 16 residues in the CDR3. Trimming took off 3 bases at V and 6 bases at J, with 16 bases between the two ends. This CDR3 is CATSDGADYLSGELFF. The CDR3 DNA reads as TGTGCCACCAGTGATGGGGCAGATTACTTATCCGGGGAGCTGTTTTTT.

The CDR3 DNA sequence: TGTGCCAGCAGTTACTCGATGGGACTGCGAGCTTCACCCCTCCACTTT. It translates to CASSYSMGLRASPLHF. The rearrangement uses TRBV6-5 and TRBJ1-6; D is possibly TRBD1 (5 bases). Germline lookup yields CDR1 MNHEY and CDR2 SVGAGI. V lost 0 bases and J lost 9, with 15 bases in between. The CDR3 length is 16 residues.

The chain links TRBV6-5 to TRBJ1-4, with 8 bases that match TRBD1. J lost 3 bases, V lost 6 bases, and 6 bases had no gene match. The CDR3 has 15 amino acids. Germline values: CDR1 MNHEY, CDR2 SVGAGI. The CDR3 nucleotides read TGTGCCAGCAGGCGGGACAGGCAATCTAATGAAAAACTGTTTTTT. Its translation is CASRRDRQSNEKLFF.

The chain links TRBV29-1 to TRBJ2-3, with D unclear. V lost 3 bases and J 3 bases, leaving 7 bases between the germline ends. This CDR3 is 12 amino acids long. Germline V lookup: CDR1 SQVTM, CDR2 ANQGSEA. CDR3 sequence reads: CSVERLTDTQYF. As DNA, the CDR3 is TGCAGCGTTGAGAGGTTGACAGATACGCAGTATTTT.

The chain is built from TRBV6-1 and TRBJ1-2; D remains ambiguous. V lost 3 bases to trimming and J lost 6 bases, with 5 bases between them. The CDR3 sequence is 11 residues long. Germline CDR1 MNHNS, CDR2 SASEGT. In DNA, the CDR3 is TGTGCCAGCAGTGATTTTAATGGCTACACCTTC. This gives the protein CASSDFNGYTF.

The gene calls are TRBV7-8 and TRBJ2-1; 8 bases fit TRBD1. The germline CDR1 and CDR2 sequences are SGHVS and FQNEAQ. Germline trimming cut 8 bases from V and 6 bases from J; bases unmatched to any gene: 6. The CDR3 has 13 residues. CDR3 bases: TGTGCCAGCTCCCAGGGGGCGCGCAATGAGCAGTTCTTC. This codes for CASSQGARNEQFF.

The V call is TRBV19, the J call TRBJ1-4, with TRBD1 identical over 7 bases. Germline V CDR1 and CDR2: LNHDA, SQIVND (reference sequence). The CDR3 spans 14 residues. After removal of 7 bases from V and 7 bases from J, the junction contained 9 bases not matched to a gene. The CDR3 coding sequence is TGTGCCAGTAACCCGGGACAGTCGCTTGAAAAACTGTTTTTT. This encodes CASNPGQSLEKLFF.

The CDR3 spells CASSYGGEKTQYF. The CDR3 DNA reads as TGCGCCAGCAGCTACGGGGGAGAAAAGACCCAGTACTTC. The V gene is TRBV5-1, the J gene TRBJ2-5; a possible D gene is TRBD2 (6 bases). Looked up from germline, CDR1 is SGHRS and CDR2 is YFSETQ. The CDR3 totals 13 residues. V shed 3 bases and J shed 6 bases, with 12 bases lying between them. The variable domain in full, completed from reference TRBV5-1 and TRBJ2-5, reads KAGVTQTPRYLIKTRGQQVTLSCSPISGHRSVSWYQQTPGQGLQFLFEYFSETQRNKGNFPGRFSGRQFSNSRSEMNVSTLELGDSALYLCASSYGGEKTQYFGPGTRLLVL.

This clone was observed a few times. The chain carries TRBV5-1 and TRBJ2-7; 9 bases match TRBD1. The CDR3 contains 14 residues. Germline CDR1 and CDR2: SGHRS and YFSETQ. Trimming took 2 bases from V and 3 from J; bases not matched to a gene: 3. CDR3 in amino acids: CASSLDRGGYEQYF. The CDR3 nucleotides are TGCGCCAGCAGCTTAGACAGGGGGGGCTACGAGCAGTACTTC.

The chain is built from TRBV20-1 and TRBJ1-1; D gene uncertain. The CDR3 is made up of 11 amino acids. Deletions cut 2 bases from V and 6 bases from J, with 7 bases between. Germline V gene lookup returns CDR1 DFQATT and CDR2 SNEGSKA (reference sequence). Here the CDR3 DNA reads TGCAGTGCTAGAACCACGGCTGAAGCTTTCTTT. Protein: CSARTTAEAFF.

This chain uses TRBV18 with TRBJ2-1; 9 bases align to TRBD1. The CDR3 extends over 19 amino acids. Looked up from germline, CDR1 is KGHSH and CDR2 is LQKENI. The ends lost 3 bases at V and 0 bases at J; junction bases unmatched: 12. The DNA of the CDR3 is TGTGCCAGCTCACCTAACTTGGGGACAGGGCCCAGCTCCTACAATGAGCAGTTCTTC. Protein: CASSPNLGTGPSSYNEQFF.

This clone has just a few counts. This chain links TRBV2 with TRBJ1-6; D possibly corresponds to TRBD1 (6 bases). Germline CDR1 reads SNHLY; CDR2 reads FYNNEI. The length of the CDR3 is 15 residues. V was shortened by 5 bases and J by 6 bases, with 14 bases between the two germline ends. The chain's CDR3 is CASSLQGTINSPLHF. CDR3 nucleotides: TGTGCCAGCAGTCTACAGGGTACGATTAATTCACCCCTCCACTTT. The full variable domain, in which reference TRBV2 and TRBJ1-6 provide the parts outside the CDR3, is EPEVTQTPSHQVTQMGQEVILRCVPISNHLYFYWYRQILGQKVEFLVSFYNNEISEKSEIFDDQFSVERPDGSNFTLKIRSTKLEDSAMYFCASSLQGTINSPLHFGNGTRLTVT.

The V call is TRBV2, the J call TRBJ1-1; 7 bases align to TRBD1. V lost 6 bases, J lost 3 bases, and 7 bases stayed unmatched. The CDR3 has 14 residues. From germline, CDR1 is SNHLY and CDR2 FYNNEI. CDR3 region: CASSSRGTDTEAFF. The CDR3 DNA sequence: TGTGCCAGCAGCAGCAGGGGGACGGACACTGAAGCTTTCTTT.

The J gene is TRBJ2-2, the V gene TRBV15; D is ambiguous. V was trimmed by 5 bases and J by 7 bases, leaving 11 bases between them. This CDR3 has 13 residues. Per the germline V gene, CDR1 is LNHNV and CDR2 is YYDKDF (reference sequence). DNA for the CDR3: TGTGCCACCAGCCCTAGACTGGTCGGGGAGCTGTTTTTT. Its protein product is CATSPRLVGELFF.

The gene calls are TRBV2 and TRBJ2-7, with 9 bases that match TRBD1. V shed 5 bases and J 2 bases; nucleotides not matched to a gene: 10. The V gene's germline CDR1 is SNHLY and CDR2 FYNNEI. There are 16 residues in the CDR3. The CDR3 coding sequence is TGTGCCAGCAGTCCCGAACCGGGACAGGGACCCTACGAGCAGTACTTC. It is translated as CASSPEPGQGPYEQYF.

This chain joins TRBV5-4 and TRBJ1-1, with 7 bases lining up with TRBD1. V trimming: 4 bases; J trimming: 3 bases; junction bases outside the gene matches: 9. Germline CDR1 is SGHNT and CDR2 is YYREEE (reference sequence). The CDR3 extends over 15 amino acids. The CDR3 loop is CASSREGGLDTEAFF. CDR3 nucleotides: TGTGCCAGCAGCAGAGAAGGGGGCTTGGACACTGAAGCTTTCTTT.

The chain has TRBV27 and TRBJ1-1, with D perhaps matching TRBD1 (5 bases). Germline values: CDR1 MNHEY, CDR2 SMNVEV (reference sequence). The V end was cut by 5 bases, the J end by 1 base, with 11 bases between. The CDR3 is made up of 14 amino acids. CDR3 region: CASSQGWENTEAFF. Written as DNA, the CDR3 is TGTGCCAGCAGTCAGGGATGGGAGAACACTGAAGCTTTCTTT.

This chain links TRBV18 with TRBJ1-2; 9 bases map to TRBD1. The CDR3 is made up of 21 amino acids. Germline values: CDR1 KGHSH, CDR2 LQKENI. V shed 2 bases, J shed 1 base, and the junction held 20 bases outside the gene matches. The CDR3 sequence is CASSPRSVAGTGRIFNYGYTF. In DNA, the CDR3 is TGTGCCAGCTCACCAAGAAGTGTAGCAGGGACAGGGCGAATTTTTAACTATGGCTACACCTTC.

The V call is TRBV30, the J call TRBJ1-1; 8 nucleotides line up with TRBD1. Germline values: CDR1 GTSNPN, CDR2 SVGIG (reference sequence). Trimming removed 3 bases from V and 4 bases from J; junction bases left unmatched: 4. This CDR3 has 13 residues. The CDR3 protein is CAWSSDRATEAFF. In DNA form, the CDR3 reads TGTGCCTGGAGCTCGGACAGGGCCACTGAAGCTTTCTTT.

The rearrangement uses TRBV3-1 (or the pseudogene TRBV3-2) and TRBJ2-1; D call uncertain. This CDR3 region has 14 residues. Germline loops: CDR1 LGHDT, CDR2 YNNKEL (reference sequence). The V gene lost 4 bases and the J gene lost 2 bases, with 9 bases spanning the gap. CDR3 sequence (DNA): TGTGCCAGCAGCCCCTCCGGTGCCTACAATGAGCAGTTCTTC. It translates to CASSPSGAYNEQFF.

This chain connects TRBV29-1 to TRBJ2-1; a possible D gene is TRBD1 (6 bases). The CDR3 consists of 18 residues. The germline CDR1 and CDR2 sequences are SQVTM and ANQGSEA. With 5 bases removed from V and 2 bases from J, the gap between germline ends came to 25 bases. In DNA form, the CDR3 reads TGCAGCGTTTCTCAGGGGCAGGGATCGGATAAGCCCTACAATGAGCAGTTCTTC. Encoded protein: CSVSQGQGSDKPYNEQFF.

V and J are TRBV5-8 and TRBJ2-6; 7 bases align to TRBD1. Germline CDR1 is SGHTS and CDR2 is YDEGEE. The length of the CDR3 is 18 residues. V shed 0 bases, J shed 2 bases, and the junction held 8 bases outside the gene matches. This CDR3 reads CASSLAGQPQAGANVLTF. CDR3 DNA sequence: TGTGCCAGCAGCTTGGCGGGACAGCCCCAGGCTGGGGCCAACGTCCTGACTTTC.

This chain uses TRBV9 with TRBJ2-7; TRBD2 matches at 8 bases. V shed 2 bases and J 5 bases; nucleotides not matched to a gene: 6. Germline V gene sequence: CDR1 SGDLS, CDR2 YYNGEE. The CDR3 extends over 14 amino acids. CDR3 nucleotides: TGTGCCAGCAGCGTTCGGAGTAGCGGGAACGAGCAGTACTTC. This translates into CASSVRSSGNEQYF.